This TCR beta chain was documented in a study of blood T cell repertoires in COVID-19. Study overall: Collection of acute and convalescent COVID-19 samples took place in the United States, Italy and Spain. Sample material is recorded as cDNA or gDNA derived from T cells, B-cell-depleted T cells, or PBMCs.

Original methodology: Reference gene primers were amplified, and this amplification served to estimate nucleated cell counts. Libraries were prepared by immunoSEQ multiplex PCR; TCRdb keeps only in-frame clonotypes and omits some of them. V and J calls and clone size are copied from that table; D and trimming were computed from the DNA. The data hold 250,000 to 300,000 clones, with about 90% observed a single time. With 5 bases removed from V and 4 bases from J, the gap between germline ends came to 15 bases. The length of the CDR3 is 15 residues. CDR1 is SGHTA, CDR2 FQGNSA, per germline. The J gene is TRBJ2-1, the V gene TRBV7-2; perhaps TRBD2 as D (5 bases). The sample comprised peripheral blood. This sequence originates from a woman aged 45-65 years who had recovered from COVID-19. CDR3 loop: CASSRGPSFYNEQFF. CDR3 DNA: TGTGCCAGCAGCCGCGGGCCCTCCTTTTACAATGAGCAGTTCTTC.